A selection of T cell receptor beta chains follows, all from one sample in a study of blood T cell repertoires in COVID-19. The data were produced by immunoSEQ multiplex PCR, yet TCRdb's version contains in-frame clones alone and is incomplete. Among approximately 300,000 clones, roughly nine tenths were seen once, and the ten largest hold roughly a tenth. The sample consisted of PBMCs or T cells enriched from blood (not recorded which). The source of these receptors is a woman aged 30 to 39 who had recovered from COVID-19. The CDR3 runs from the conserved cysteine through the conserved F or W. A D gene is named only where the DNA matches it firmly. A clone size is listed for some rows: how often the clone was seen (once, few, many), or a class if it is expanded.

D,J,V,length,size,CDR3,DNA
.,TRBJ2-3,TRBV7-7,18,.,CASSLGGGRDGSTDTQYF,TGTGCTAGCAGCTTAGGGGGAGGCCGGGACGGTAGCACAGATACGCAGTATTTT
TRBD1,TRBJ1-5,TRBV6-5,14,.,CASSRGQGHQPQHF,TGTGCCAGCAGCCGGGGACAGGGCCATCAGCCCCAGCATTTT
.,TRBJ1-1,TRBV14,14,.,CASSQDLRGTEAFF,TGTGCCAGCAGCCAAGATCTCCGGGGCACTGAAGCTTTCTTT
TRBD2,TRBJ2-7,TRBV5-1,15,many,CASSETSGGNYEQYF,TGCGCCAGCAGCGAGACTAGCGGGGGCAACTACGAGCAGTACTTC
TRBD1,TRBJ1-2,TRBV2,13,.,CAGQGAILRGYTF,TGTGCCGGACAGGGGGCGATACTTCGGGGCTACACCTTC
TRBD1,TRBJ1-2,TRBV28,16,.,CASSLWKTGSFYGYTF,TGTGCCAGCAGTTTATGGAAGACAGGGTCCTTCTATGGCTACACCTTC
.,TRBJ2-1,TRBV11-2,14,.,CASSLAGSYNEQFF,TGTGCCAGCAGCTTAGCTGGCAGCTACAATGAGCAGTTCTTC
TRBD1,TRBJ2-7,TRBV13,14,.,CASSSPRTGFEQYF,TGTGCCAGCAGCTCTCCCCGGACAGGTTTCGAGCAGTACTTC
.,TRBJ1-1,TRBV28,16,.,CASNPGQGRANTEAFF,TGTGCCAGCAATCCGGGGCAGGGGAGGGCGAACACTGAAGCTTTCTTT
.,TRBJ1-1,TRBV15,15,.,CATSRAGYEDEGAFF,TGTGCCACCAGCAGAGCAGGGTACGAGGATGAAGGAGCTTTCTTT
.,TRBJ1-3,TRBV7-9,15,once,CASSFGVPSGNTIYF,TGTGCCAGCAGCTTCGGGGTTCCTTCTGGAAACACCATATATTTT
TRBD1,TRBJ1-4,TRBV27,15,.,CASSPTWTGAEKLFF,TGTGCCAGCAGTCCAACCTGGACAGGAGCTGAAAAACTGTTTTTT
TRBD1,TRBJ2-6,TRBV27,17,.,CASSSRQGVSGANVLTF,TGTGCCAGCAGTTCCCGACAGGGGGTCTCTGGGGCCAACGTCCTGACTTTC
.,TRBJ2-7,TRBV28,13,.,CASSFGRAYEQYF,TGTGCCAGCAGTTTTGGCAGGGCCTACGAGCAGTACTTC
TRBD2,TRBJ2-1,TRBV27,15,.,CASSFGLAGAGEQFF,TGTGCCAGCAGTTTTGGACTAGCGGGAGCCGGTGAGCAGTTCTTC
TRBD1,TRBJ1-2,TRBV19,15,.,CASSISGTGVYGYTF,TGTGCCAGTAGTATTTCCGGGACAGGGGTATATGGCTACACCTTC
.,TRBJ1-5,TRBV19,14,.,CASSMPIQGQPQHF,TGTGCCAGTAGTATGCCGATTCAGGGACAGCCCCAGCATTTT
.,TRBJ1-2,TRBV28,13,.,CASSLPGGSGYTF,TGTGCCAGCAGTTTGCCGGGGGGCTCTGGCTACACCTTC
.,TRBJ1-1,TRBV21-1,16,.,CASSKDGQGDFTEAFF,TGTGCCAGCAGCAAAGACGGACAGGGTGATTTCACTGAAGCTTTCTTT
TRBD2,TRBJ2-1,TRBV5-5,20,once,CASSLVGGRRLASIGDEQFF,TGTGCCAGCAGCTTGGTTGGGGGGCGCCGACTAGCGAGTATAGGCGATGAGCAGTTCTTC
TRBD2,TRBJ2-1,TRBV6-2/TRBV6-3,19,.,CASSSNPLGLAGFYNEQFF,TGTGCCAGCAGTAGCAACCCTTTAGGACTAGCGGGGTTCTACAATGAGCAGTTCTTC
.,TRBJ2-3,TRBV5-5,16,.,CASRDGRGPSTDTQYF,TGTGCCAGCAGAGACGGAAGGGGCCCTAGCACAGATACGCAGTATTTT
.,TRBJ1-4,TRBV7-2,14,.,CASSLARGNEKLFF,TGTGCCAGCAGCTTAGCGCGGGGGAATGAAAAACTGTTTTTT
.,TRBJ2-7,TRBV28,14,.,CASSPSGDAYEQYF,TGTGCCAGCAGTCCTTCAGGGGATGCCTACGAGCAGTACTTC
.,TRBJ2-1,TRBV11-2,13,once,CASSFYPDNEQFF,TGTGCCAGCAGCTTCTATCCCGACAATGAGCAGTTCTTC